A single sample gave rise to the 27 T cell receptor beta chains below, sequenced in a study of early stage breast cancer tumors. TCRdb's table, derived via immunoSEQ multiplex PCR, lists solely in-frame clones and lacks some. The profile shows about 19,000 clones, about 83% of them singletons. Sequenced sample: blood. The receptors originated from a person aged 65 to 85 with breast cancer.

The sample holds one count of this clone. This rearrangement joins TRBV2 to TRBJ1-1, with a weak D call TRBD1 (5 bases). The CDR3 contains 13 residues. The ends were cut back, 3 bases at V and 8 bases at J, with 13 bases in the middle. Looked up from germline, CDR1 is SNHLY and CDR2 is FYNNEI. CDR3 sequence reads: CASSDPRAGEAFF. In nucleotides, the CDR3 is TGTGCCAGCAGTGACCCCAGGGCCGGAGAAGCTTTCTTT. The full variable domain, its missing parts supplied by reference TRBV2 and TRBJ1-1, is EPEVTQTPSHQVTQMGQEVILRCVPISNHLYFYWYRQILGQKVEFLVSFYNNEISEKSEIFDDQFSVERPDGSNFTLKIRSTKLEDSAMYFCASSDPRAGEAFFGQGTRLTVV.

V is TRBV13 and J is TRBJ1-3; 9 nucleotides line up with TRBD1. The length of the CDR3 is 15 residues. The J segment lost 4 bases and the V segment lost 3 bases, leaving 4 bases of the junction unmatched. From germline, CDR1 is PRHDT and CDR2 FYEKMQ (reference sequence). CDR3 sequence: CASSFRGTGGNTIYF. CDR3 bases: TGTGCCAGCAGCTTCCGAGGGACAGGGGGAAACACCATATATTTT.

This clone showed up just a few times. The V gene is TRBV2, the J gene TRBJ1-1; D uncertain. The CDR3 is made up of 13 amino acids. V lost 3 bases, J lost 1 base, and 6 bases lay in between. Germline CDR1 SNHLY, CDR2 FYNNEI. As DNA, the CDR3 is TGTGCCAGCAGTGACAACAAGAACACTGAAGCTTTCTTT. The encoded protein is CASSDNKNTEAFF.

The chain recombines TRBV7-8 with TRBJ2-3; 10 positions match TRBD2. Germline values: CDR1 SGHVS, CDR2 FQNEAQ. The CDR3 has 17 residues. V gave up 6 bases and J gave up 0 bases; unmatched junction bases: 9. DNA for the CDR3: TGTGCCAGCAGTTCATTGGGACTAGCGAGGAGCACAGATACGCAGTATTTT. It encodes CASSSLGLARSTDTQYF.

This chain joins TRBV5-8 and TRBJ2-5; tentatively, D is TRBD2 (6 bases). CDR1 and CDR2 (germline): SGHTS, YDEGEE. V lost 6 bases to trimming and J lost 2 bases, with 20 bases between them. The CDR3 is 16 amino acids. In DNA form, the CDR3 reads TGTGCCAGCACCCTGTCGGGGGTATCCCGTCAAGAGACCCAGTACTTC. Amino acid sequence: CASTLSGVSRQETQYF.

The chain combines TRBV2 with TRBJ1-5; weak D call: TRBD1 (5 bases). The CDR3 is 15 residues long. The ends were cut back, 4 bases at V and 3 bases at J, with 13 bases in the middle. Germline V CDR1 and CDR2: SNHLY, FYNNEI. The CDR3 DNA reads as TGTGCCAGCAGTGCCCAAACAGGTTTCAATCAGCCCCAGCATTTT. Encoded protein: CASSAQTGFNQPQHF.

This clone was counted only a few times. The rearrangement links TRBV11-2 to TRBJ1-1, with D hard to call. The CDR3 runs 12 residues. The germline gives CDR1 SGHAT, CDR2 FQNNGV. V gave up 5 bases and J gave up 5 bases, with 9 bases separating them. As DNA, the CDR3 is TGTGCCAGCAGCCGAGGGCGTACTGAAGCTTTCTTT. It encodes CASSRGRTEAFF.

V gene TRBV2 combines with J gene TRBJ2-7; no firm D call. This CDR3 is 11 amino acids long. Germline-derived CDR1 and CDR2 are SNHLY and FYNNEI. V lost 6 bases, J lost 3 bases, and 6 bases lay in between. The CDR3 loop reads CASSTFYEQYF. For the CDR3, the DNA is TGTGCCAGCAGCACATTCTACGAGCAGTACTTC.

The chain recombines TRBV19 with TRBJ1-5; D gene unclear. The CDR3 consists of 14 residues. Germline-derived CDR1 and CDR2 are LNHDA and SQIVND (reference sequence). V was pared by 10 bases and J by 0 bases, with 13 bases between. This CDR3 is CATHGEYSNQPQHF. CDR3 nucleotide sequence: TGTGCCACCCACGGGGAGTATAGCAATCAGCCCCAGCATTTT.

The table lists this clone with a few counts. The chain joins TRBV7-9 to TRBJ1-1; tentatively, D is TRBD1 (5 bases). CDR1 is SEHNR and CDR2 is FQNEAQ in the germline V gene (reference sequence). CDR3 length equals 14 residues. V dropped 6 bases and J dropped 6 bases, with 17 bases sitting between them. CDR3 amino acids: CASSRNGGFPEAFF. As DNA, the CDR3 is TGTGCCAGCAGTAGAAACGGGGGTTTCCCTGAAGCTTTCTTT.

The gene calls are TRBV4-2 and TRBJ1-5, with 8 bases identical to TRBD1. This CDR3 region has 15 residues. In germline, CDR1 is LGHNA, CDR2 YNFKEQ. The junction had 1 base not matched to a gene; V was cut back by 1 base and J by 2 bases. The CDR3 DNA follows: TGTGCCAGCAGCCAAGCAGGGGGCGGCAATCAGCCCCAGCATTTT. It translates to CASSQAGGGNQPQHF.

This clone was found a few times. The chain carries TRBV19 and TRBJ1-1; perhaps TRBD1 as D (5 bases). CDR1 LNHDA and CDR2 SQIVND come from the germline V gene (reference sequence). The CDR3 is 13 residues long. V shed 5 bases and J shed 1 base, with 8 bases lying between them. This CDR3 is CASSYRRNTEAFF. The CDR3 coding sequence is TGTGCCAGTAGTTACAGGAGGAACACTGAAGCTTTCTTT.

The CDR3 DNA follows: TGTGCCAGCAGACCTGCTACGCGTGGCTACACCTTC. Its protein is CASRPATRGYTF. V is TRBV28 and J is TRBJ1-2; the D is unclear. The germline CDR1 and CDR2 sequences are MDHEN and SYDVKM. V was pared by 6 bases and J by 7 bases, with 12 bases between. This CDR3 is built from 12 residues.

This chain joins TRBV4-2 and TRBJ1-1; unclear D gene. This CDR3 region has 16 residues. CDR1 LGHNA and CDR2 YNFKEQ come from the germline V gene. V dropped 0 bases and J dropped 5 bases, with 16 bases sitting between them. CDR3 bases: TGTGCCAGCAGCCAAGATAAGGGTTTCCGAGGGACTGAAGCTTTCTTT. Translation: CASSQDKGFRGTEAFF.

Here the CDR3 DNA reads TGCAGCGTTGAAGTAGCGGGGGGCTACGAGCAGTACTTC. This sequence encodes CSVEVAGGYEQYF. This chain connects TRBV29-1 to TRBJ2-7, with 10 bases matching TRBD2. CDR3 length equals 13 residues. V was clipped by 1 base and J by 3 bases; unmatched bases: 0. In germline, CDR1 is SQVTM, CDR2 ANQGSEA.

The chain uses TRBV28 and TRBJ1-2, with TRBD1 matching 7 bases. This CDR3 region has 15 residues. With 8 bases clipped from V and 0 bases from J, the junction kept 9 bases outside the gene matches. Germline V gene data show CDR1 as MDHEN and CDR2 as SYDVKM. The CDR3 is CASRRQGLTNYGYTF. CDR3 nucleotide sequence: TGTGCCAGCCGAAGACAGGGCCTCACTAACTATGGCTACACCTTC.

V and J are TRBV23-1 and TRBJ2-7, with 10 bases matching TRBD1. TRBV23-1 counts as an open reading frame of uncertain function. V shed 4 bases and J 5 bases; nucleotides not matched to a gene: 8. The CDR3 is 15 residues long. The DNA of the CDR3 is TGCGCCAGCAGTCCCTGCCGGGACAGGGGCCACGAGCAGTACTTC. Translation: CASSPCRDRGHEQYF.

The gene calls are TRBV5-1 and TRBJ2-1; 13 positions match TRBD2. The V gene's germline CDR1 is SGHRS and CDR2 YFSETQ. Unmatched junction bases numbered 2, after V lost 2 bases and J lost 3 bases. This CDR3 spans 16 amino acids. The chain's CDR3 is CASSFGLAGDYNEQFF. For the CDR3, the DNA is TGCGCCAGCAGCTTCGGACTAGCGGGGGACTACAATGAGCAGTTCTTC.

CDR3 sequence: CASSLRGYTGELFF. Here the CDR3 DNA reads TGTGCCAGCAGCTTGCGGGGATACACCGGGGAGCTGTTTTTT. V is TRBV13 and J is TRBJ2-2, with D maybe TRBD2 (6 bases). Deletions cut 3 bases from V and 3 bases from J, with 8 bases between. The CDR3 spans 14 residues. CDR1 and CDR2 from the germline V gene are PRHDT and FYEKMQ (reference sequence). Using reference TRBV13 and TRBJ2-2 for the parts outside the CDR3, the full variable domain is AAGVIQSPRHLIKEKRETATLKCYPIPRHDTVYWYQQGPGQDPQFLISFYEKMQSDKGSIPDRFSAQQFSDYHSELNMSSLELGDSALYFCASSLRGYTGELFFGEGSRLTVL.

The chain recombines TRBV19 with TRBJ1-6, with D maybe TRBD1 (6 bases). This CDR3 region has 14 residues. The germline V gene encodes CDR1 LNHDA and CDR2 SQIVND (reference sequence). V was trimmed by 8 bases and J by 8 bases, leaving 16 bases between them. The CDR3 here is CASGGERQDSPLHF. DNA for the CDR3: TGTGCCAGTGGGGGTGAAAGACAGGATTCACCCCTCCACTTT.

The V and J genes are TRBV14 and TRBJ1-6; D is undetermined. The CDR3 spans 14 residues. Looked up from germline, CDR1 is SGHDN and CDR2 is FVKESK. V gave up 2 bases and J gave up 6 bases, with 8 bases separating them. In nucleotides, the CDR3 is TGTGCCAGCAGCCAAAAGGAGGCTAATTCACCCCTCCACTTT. Translating gives CASSQKEANSPLHF.

The chain employs TRBV7-3 and TRBJ1-1; tentative D call: TRBD1 (6 bases). Germline V gene data show CDR1 as SGHTA and CDR2 as FQGTGA. CDR3 size: 15 residues. Trimming removed 3 bases at V and 3 bases at J, with 14 bases between. CDR3 DNA: TGTGCCAGCAGCTTGCGGGGGCTCAGGTACACTGAAGCTTTCTTT. It encodes CASSLRGLRYTEAFF.

The V gene is TRBV6-1, the J gene TRBJ2-3; TRBD2 matches 12 bases. This CDR3 has 18 residues. The V gene end was trimmed by 4 bases and the J gene end by 1 base; junction bases not matched to a gene: 9. Germline V gene lookup returns CDR1 MNHNS and CDR2 SASEGT. The CDR3 DNA sequence: TGTGCCAGCAGTGCCGCTAGCGGGGGGGGCCGGGGCACAGATACGCAGTATTTT. This encodes CASSAASGGGRGTDTQYF.

The chain carries TRBV5-8 and TRBJ1-5; the D gene is possibly TRBD1 (6 bases). This CDR3 has 15 amino acids. Germline assignment: CDR1 SGHTS and CDR2 YDEGEE. V was shortened by 3 bases and J by 6 bases, with 16 bases between the two germline ends. The CDR3 sequence: CASSSQGGASQPQHF. In DNA, the CDR3 is TGTGCCAGCAGCTCGCAAGGGGGGGCGTCTCAGCCCCAGCATTTT.

The V and J genes are TRBV7-9 and TRBJ2-1; 14 nucleotides line up with TRBD2. V trimming: 4 bases; J trimming: 5 bases; junction bases outside the gene matches: 7. The CDR3 extends over 17 amino acids. In germline, CDR1 is SEHNR, CDR2 FQNEAQ (reference sequence). The CDR3 sequence: CASSSTSGGAVNNEQFF. CDR3 nucleotide sequence: TGTGCCAGCAGCTCGACTAGCGGGGGGGCGGTAAACAATGAGCAGTTCTTC. Together with reference TRBV7-9 and TRBJ2-1, the CDR3 gives the full variable domain: DTGVSQNPRHKITKRGQNVTFRCDPISEHNRLYWYRQTLGQGPEFLTYFQNEAQLEKSRLLSDRFSAERPKGSFSTLEIQRTEQGDSAMYLCASSSTSGGAVNNEQFFGPGTRLTVL.

This clone came up once. The V call is TRBV23-1, the J call TRBJ1-3; 11 bases align to TRBD1. TRBV23-1 is an open reading frame whose function is uncertain. The junction had 15 bases not matched to a gene; V was cut back by 3 bases and J by 2 bases. The CDR3 covers 20 residues. The DNA for the CDR3 is TGCGCCAGCAGTCAGCCGACTGGACAGGGGGCAGGTGGCACTGGAAACACCATATATTTT. It codes for CASSQPTGQGAGGTGNTIYF.

The chain links TRBV7-8 to TRBJ2-2; D might be TRBD1 (5 bases). The CDR3 is 16 residues long. CDR1 and CDR2 (germline): SGHVS, FQNEAQ. Trimming shortened V by 5 bases and J by 3 bases, and 16 bases separated the two germline ends. In nucleotides, the CDR3 is TGTGCCAGCAGCCCACCCACTGGACACTACACCGGGGAGCTGTTTTTT. Its translation: CASSPPTGHYTGELFF.